These 9 T cell receptor beta chains were all obtained from the same sample, sequenced in a study of CD8 T cells in Susac syndrome. It was with random hexamers that about 0.45 to 1 ug RNA was reverse transcribed. A single record per CDR3 protein comes from TCRdb applying MiXCR to the immunoSEQ multiplex PCR reads. The sample holds roughly 200,000 distinct CDR3 sequences, around 94% seen once. Sequences were obtained from CD4+ T cells from PBMCs. Every receptor here comes from a human donor with Susac syndrome.

This sequence joins TRBV27 and TRBJ1-4; TRBD1 agrees at 10 bases. This CDR3 contains 20 residues. V shed 8 bases, J shed 0 bases, and the junction held 18 bases outside the gene matches. CDR1 is MNHEY, CDR2 SMNVEV, per germline (reference sequence). In nucleotides, the CDR3 is TGTGCCAGCGCTAATTTCCGGTGGACAGGGGGGTTGCCAACTAATGAAAAACTGTTTTTT. This translates into CASANFRWTGGLPTNEKLFF.

V usage is TRBV20-1 and J usage is TRBJ2-1, with 7 nucleotides matching TRBD2. CDR3 length equals 15 residues. Germline V gene sequence: CDR1 DFQATT, CDR2 SNEGSKA (reference sequence). V gave up 2 bases and J gave up 5 bases; unmatched junction bases: 9. CDR3 loop: CSARSGGPHDNEQFF. DNA of the CDR3: TGCAGTGCTAGATCGGGGGGTCCGCACGACAATGAGCAGTTCTTC.

This CDR3 reads CASSEMTRDPYEQYF. The DNA of the CDR3 is TGTGCCAGCAGTGAAATGACCCGGGATCCCTACGAGCAGTACTTC. The chain is built from TRBV25-1 and TRBJ2-7; TRBD2 might be the D (5 bases). V lost 2 bases to trimming and J lost 2 bases, with 13 bases between them. CDR1 and CDR2 (germline): MGHDK, SYGVNS. CDR3 length equals 15 residues.

The chain carries TRBV3-1 and TRBJ2-1; possibly TRBD2 for D (7 bases). The germline CDR1 and CDR2 sequences are LGHDT and YNNKEL (reference sequence). CDR3 length equals 16 residues. Trimming removed 3 bases from V and 6 bases from J, with 18 bases in between. In nucleotides, the CDR3 is TGTGCCAGCAGCCAGAAGGGAGGGGGGGTATTCAATGAGCAGTTCTTC. Amino acid sequence: CASSQKGGGVFNEQFF.

The V gene is TRBV25-1, the J gene TRBJ2-7, with TRBD2 as a possible D gene (5 bases). V lost 6 bases and J lost 0, with 18 bases in between. Germline V lookup: CDR1 MGHDK, CDR2 SYGVNS. There are 16 residues in the CDR3. CDR3 sequence: CASSGYSGSYSYEQYF. For the CDR3, the DNA is TGTGCCAGCAGCGGCTACTCGGGATCCTACTCCTACGAGCAGTACTTC.

V and J are TRBV20-1 and TRBJ1-1; the D is unclear. The CDR3 extends over 13 amino acids. V lost 0 bases to trimming and J lost 2 bases, with 7 bases between them. CDR1 is DFQATT and CDR2 is SNEGSKA in the germline V gene (reference sequence). In DNA, the CDR3 is TGCAGTGCTAGAGATCGAAGAAACACTGAAGCTTTCTTT. The encoded protein is CSARDRRNTEAFF.

The genes are TRBV9 and TRBJ2-5; 7 bases map to TRBD1. V was clipped by 0 bases and J by 2 bases; unmatched bases: 7. Germline V gene lookup returns CDR1 SGDLS and CDR2 YYNGEE. CDR3 length equals 16 residues. CDR3: CASSVGPGRGQETQYF. The CDR3 DNA is TGTGCCAGCAGCGTAGGTCCCGGCAGGGGGCAAGAGACCCAGTACTTC.

The rearrangement uses TRBV25-1 and TRBJ1-2; the D gene is possibly TRBD1 (5 bases). Germline values: CDR1 MGHDK, CDR2 SYGVNS. The CDR3 spans 14 residues. Trimming took 2 bases from V and 4 from J, leaving 11 bases between them. CDR3 loop: CASSEITGSYGYTF. In nucleotides, the CDR3 is TGTGCCAGCAGTGAAATCACAGGTTCCTATGGCTACACCTTC.

The rearrangement uses TRBV5-1 and TRBJ2-3; 7 positions match TRBD1. CDR1 is SGHRS, CDR2 YFSETQ, per germline. With V trimmed by 6 bases and J by 3 bases, 4 bases remained unmatched. The CDR3 is 13 amino acids. The CDR3 DNA reads as TGCGCCAGCAAAACAGGGGTAACAGATACGCAGTATTTT. Protein: CASKTGVTDTQYF.